This T cell receptor beta chain appears in the sequencing data of a study of breast tumors, draining lymph nodes, adjacent tissues. The lymph nodes were axillary draining lymph nodes from breast cancer patients. Study-wide results and caveats: Compared with lymph nodes, tumors were less diverse; compared with nontumor tissue, more. Most tumor T cells seemingly derive from lymph node, then expand in tumor. Tumor and nontumor repertoires were significantly more similar in luminal-like than in basal-like breast cancer.

As regards this clonotype: Its antigen is unidentified.

V was pared by 1 base and J by 11 bases, with 9 bases between. Germline lookup yields CDR1 MDHEN and CDR2 SYDVKM. This CDR3 has 12 residues. TCRdb independently ran MiXCR on the multiplex PCR reads; one entry per CDR3 protein. The table records approximately 120,000 distinct CDR3 sequences, approximately 21% of them present only once. The J gene is TRBJ2-1, the V gene TRBV28; D might be TRBD1 or TRBD2, each matching 5 bases. Sequencing was performed on axillary lymph node tissue. The receptor was isolated from a female donor with breast cancer. Some clones in this sample may be carry-over from other donors' samples. In nucleotides, the CDR3 is TGTGCCAGCAGTTTATCGGGGCGCCAGCAGTTCTTC. This translates into CASSLSGRQQFF.